This T cell receptor (beta chain) was identified in a study of Ad26.COV2.S vaccination and SARS-CoV-2 variants. Study-level information: Once or twice, 56 days apart, Ad26.COV2.S was delivered intramuscularly.

CDR1 and CDR2 (germline): SGHDT, YYEEEE. Deletions cut 0 bases from V and 4 bases from J, with 23 bases between. The CDR3 has 18 residues. The protocol was immunoSEQ multiplex PCR, while the TCRdb copy is restricted to in-frame clones and leaves out a portion. In the table there are roughly 410,000 clones, under 90% of which are singletons. Treatment specified: some 19 received Ad26.COV2.S at low or high dose, single or two shots; 5 received placebo; per-sample allocation not given. Collection of the samples took place on day 63 after the first injection of vaccine or placebo. Cohort 1b enrolled adults aged 18-55 years in Boston. This clone was observed a single time.

The receptor's source is a person between 18 and 60 years old who received the Ad26.COV2.S COVID-19 vaccine or a placebo. The chain is built from TRBV5-6 and TRBJ2-7, with D possibly being TRBD1 (6 bases). The specimen comprised peripheral blood, sampled in a trial of Ad26.COV2.S vaccine versus placebo. The DNA of the CDR3 is TGTGCCAGCAGCTTGGGGGGCCCAGGGGAGTCGGCCTTATACGAGCAGTACTTC. It specifies CASSLGGPGESALYEQYF.